These 17 T cell receptor beta chains originate from one sample sequenced in a study of CD8 T cells in acute hepatitis C reinfection. Time point noted: naive CD8 control sorted from an acute-time-point sample. Profiling relied on immunoSEQ multiplex PCR, and the TCRdb table lists in-frame clones only, not all of them. The profile covers tens of thousands of clones, with approximately 85% appearing a single time and approximately 9.9% taken by the ten largest. Sample: naive CD8+ T cells from PBMCs. These TCRs come from a woman aged 18-35 years who spontaneously cleared hepatitis C infection.

The chain carries TRBV30 and TRBJ1-1, with no clear D. V was clipped by 0 bases and J by 1 base, with 9 bases between them. The CDR3 loop spans 14 amino acids. Germline lookup yields CDR1 GTSNPN and CDR2 SVGIG (reference sequence). The CDR3 reads CAWSVFWGNTEAFF. The CDR3 coding sequence is TGTGCCTGGAGTGTATTTTGGGGGAACACTGAAGCTTTCTTT.

The chain employs TRBV15 and TRBJ1-1, with TRBD1 as a possible D gene (5 bases). The length of the CDR3 is 12 residues. Germline assignment: CDR1 LNHNV and CDR2 YYDKDF (reference sequence). V lost 5 bases and J 9 bases, leaving 13 bases between the germline ends. In nucleotides, the CDR3 is TGTGCCACCAGCTATACCGGGGCCCAAGCTTTCTTT. This codes for CATSYTGAQAFF.

The sample holds one count of this clone. This sequence joins TRBV9 and TRBJ1-1, with 7 bases that match TRBD1. Trimming removed 6 bases from V and 0 bases from J; junction bases left unmatched: 2. This CDR3 region has 13 residues. Germline CDR1 SGDLS, CDR2 YYNGEE. In nucleotides, the CDR3 is TGTGCCAGCACCAGGGGGATGAACACTGAAGCTTTCTTT. It translates to CASTRGMNTEAFF. The variable domain in full, completed from reference TRBV9 and TRBJ1-1, reads DSGVTQTPKHLITATGQRVTLRCSPRSGDLSVYWYQQSLDQGLQFLIQYYNGEERAKGNILERFSAQQFPDLHSELNLSSLELGDSALYFCASTRGMNTEAFFGQGTRLTVV.

This clone was detected a few times. The rearrangement links TRBV9 to TRBJ2-1, with D perhaps TRBD2 (6 bases). V was cut by 2 bases and J by 4 bases, with 10 bases left in between. CDR3 length equals 14 residues. CDR1 SGDLS and CDR2 YYNGEE come from the germline V gene. The CDR3 sequence is CASSVYGSYNEQFF. CDR3 bases: TGTGCCAGCAGCGTTTACGGGAGTTACAATGAGCAGTTCTTC.

The V gene is TRBV27, the J gene TRBJ2-7; D not resolved. The CDR3 consists of 16 residues. Germline V lookup: CDR1 MNHEY, CDR2 SMNVEV (reference sequence). The V end was cut by 4 bases, the J end by 5 bases, with 21 bases between. The CDR3 sequence: CASSSQVAGAWDEQYF. The DNA of the CDR3 is TGTGCCAGCAGTTCCCAGGTGGCAGGCGCATGGGACGAGCAGTACTTC.

CDR3 DNA: TGTGCCAGCCTTGTCCACCAAGAGACCCAGTACTTC. Its protein product is CASLVHQETQYF. The chain couples TRBV6-5 to TRBJ2-5; D is unresolved. CDR1 is MNHEY, CDR2 SVGAGI, per germline. V lost 8 bases and J 0 bases, leaving 7 bases between the germline ends. The CDR3 has 12 amino acids.

The chain recombines TRBV7-6 with TRBJ2-1; TRBD2 might be the D (6 bases). Germline CDR1 SGHVS, CDR2 FNYEAQ. V lost 7 bases and J lost 7, with 20 bases in between. The CDR3 consists of 15 residues. CDR3 coding DNA: TGTGCCAGCACCCTCCGGGAGTACGAAGGGAATGAGCAGTTCTTC. It yields the protein CASTLREYEGNEQFF.

V is TRBV6-5 and J is TRBJ2-7; D may be TRBD2 (5 bases). From germline, CDR1 is MNHEY and CDR2 SVGAGI. The CDR3 consists of 14 residues. V lost 2 bases, J lost 4 bases, and 12 bases lay in between. The CDR3 DNA sequence: TGTGCCAGCAGTTACGGTGGGAGTAAATACGAGCAGTACTTC. This sequence encodes CASSYGGSKYEQYF.

This sequence joins TRBV15 and TRBJ2-6; D remains unclear. The CDR3 spans 18 residues. V was pared by 5 bases and J by 0 bases, with 17 bases between. Germline-derived CDR1 and CDR2 are LNHNV and YYDKDF (reference sequence). The chain's CDR3 is CATSGQDEWVSGANVLTF. CDR3 in DNA: TGTGCCACCAGCGGCCAAGATGAGTGGGTCTCTGGGGCCAACGTCCTGACTTTC.

The V and J genes are TRBV6-5 and TRBJ1-1; unclear D gene. Deletions cut 5 bases from V and 4 bases from J, with 11 bases between. Germline assignment: CDR1 MNHEY and CDR2 SVGAGI. The CDR3 is made up of 13 amino acids. CDR3 sequence: CASSLQVTTEAFF. In DNA, the CDR3 is TGTGCCAGCAGTCTGCAGGTAACCACTGAAGCTTTCTTT.

The chain uses TRBV29-1 and TRBJ2-1; 8 bases match TRBD1. Germline CDR1 SQVTM, CDR2 ANQGSEA. The CDR3 has 13 residues. Trimming took 7 bases from V and 4 from J; bases not matched to a gene: 6. Written as DNA, the CDR3 is TGCAGCGCTGGAGACAGGGGATACAATGAGCAGTTCTTC. It codes for CSAGDRGYNEQFF.

The gene calls are TRBV7-9 and TRBJ2-3, with no clear D. The CDR3 totals 13 residues. Germline values: CDR1 SEHNR, CDR2 FQNEAQ (reference sequence). Deletions cut 1 base from V and 2 bases from J, with 4 bases between. The CDR3 spells CASSLVDTDTQYF. The DNA for the CDR3 is TGTGCCAGCAGCTTAGTGGACACAGATACGCAGTATTTT.

The chain carries TRBV6-1 and TRBJ2-5; 7 bases match TRBD2. The CDR3 is 15 amino acids. J lost 1 base, V lost 1 base, and 3 bases had no gene match. The germline CDR1 and CDR2 sequences are MNHNS and SASEGT. The CDR3 nucleotides read TGTGCCAGCAGTGAAGGGGACTACCTCCAAGAGACCCAGTACTTC. Translating it yields CASSEGDYLQETQYF.

This clone appeared a single time. V usage is TRBV19 and J usage is TRBJ2-7, with unresolved D. The CDR3 consists of 14 residues. With 1 base removed from V and 2 bases from J, the gap between germline ends came to 9 bases. In germline, CDR1 is LNHDA, CDR2 SQIVND (reference sequence). The CDR3 sequence is CASSIVGQAYEQYF. In DNA, the CDR3 is TGTGCCAGTAGTATAGTTGGCCAAGCCTACGAGCAGTACTTC.

This chain joins TRBV6-5 and TRBJ1-1, with TRBD1 matching over 8 bases. The CDR3 runs 13 residues. Germline V lookup: CDR1 MNHEY, CDR2 SVGAGI. V dropped 6 bases and J dropped 7; count of bases not matched to a gene: 7. As DNA, the CDR3 is TGTGCCAGCAGGTTCCAGGGGGCCGGTGAAGCTTTCTTT. Amino acids: CASRFQGAGEAFF.

The rearrangement joins TRBV2 to TRBJ2-3, with D uncertain. CDR1 SNHLY and CDR2 FYNNEI come from the germline V gene. The V and J ends lost 3 bases and 2 bases respectively, with 9 bases between them. The CDR3 totals 14 residues. The CDR3: CASSDFGVTDTQYF. The CDR3 DNA sequence: TGTGCCAGCAGTGATTTTGGAGTCACAGATACGCAGTATTTT. Full variable domain (outside the CDR3, taken from reference TRBV2 and TRBJ2-3): EPEVTQTPSHQVTQMGQEVILRCVPISNHLYFYWYRQILGQKVEFLVSFYNNEISEKSEIFDDQFSVERPDGSNFTLKIRSTKLEDSAMYFCASSDFGVTDTQYFGPGTRLTVL.

In DNA form, the CDR3 reads TGTGCCAGCAGCGTATCAGCGGGAGATTCCTACAATGAGCAGTTCTTC. It codes for CASSVSAGDSYNEQFF. The chain links TRBV7-7 to TRBJ2-1; TRBD2 matches 8 bases. The V segment lost 5 bases and the J segment 1 base; nucleotides outside the gene matches: 7. The CDR3 sequence is 16 residues long. The germline CDR1 and CDR2 sequences are SSHAT and FNYEAQ (reference sequence).